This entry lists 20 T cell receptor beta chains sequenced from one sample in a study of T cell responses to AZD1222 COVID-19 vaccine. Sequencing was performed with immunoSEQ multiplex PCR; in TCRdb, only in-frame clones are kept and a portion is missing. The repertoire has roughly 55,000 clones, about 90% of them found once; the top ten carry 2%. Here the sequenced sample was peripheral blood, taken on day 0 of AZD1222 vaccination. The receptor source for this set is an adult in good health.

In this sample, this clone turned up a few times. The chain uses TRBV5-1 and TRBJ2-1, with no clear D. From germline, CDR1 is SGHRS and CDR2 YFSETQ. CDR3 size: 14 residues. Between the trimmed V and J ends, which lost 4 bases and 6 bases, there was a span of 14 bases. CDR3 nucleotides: TGCGCCAGCAGCCCAGACCGGCCGCCCAATGAGCAGTTCTTC. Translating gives CASSPDRPPNEQFF.

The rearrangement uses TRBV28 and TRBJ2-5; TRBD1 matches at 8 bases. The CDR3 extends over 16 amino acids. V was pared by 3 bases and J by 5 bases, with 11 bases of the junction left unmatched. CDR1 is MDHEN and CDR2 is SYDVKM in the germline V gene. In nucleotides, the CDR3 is TGTGCCAGCAGTTTCCTTCAAGGACAGGGATTCGAGACCCAGTACTTC. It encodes CASSFLQGQGFETQYF.

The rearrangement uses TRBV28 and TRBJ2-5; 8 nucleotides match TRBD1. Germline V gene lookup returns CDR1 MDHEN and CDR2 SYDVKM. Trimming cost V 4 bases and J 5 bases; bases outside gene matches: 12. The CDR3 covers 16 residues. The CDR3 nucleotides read TGTGCCAGCAGTTCACAAGCTGCAGGGGGCTATGAGACCCAGTACTTC. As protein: CASSSQAAGGYETQYF.

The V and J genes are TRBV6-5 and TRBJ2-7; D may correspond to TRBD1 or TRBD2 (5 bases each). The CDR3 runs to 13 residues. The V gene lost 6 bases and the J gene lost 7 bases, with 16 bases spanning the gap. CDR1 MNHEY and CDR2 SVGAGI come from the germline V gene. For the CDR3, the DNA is TGTGCCAGCAGCCGGGACCCCTCGGGGGAGCAGTACTTC. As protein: CASSRDPSGEQYF.

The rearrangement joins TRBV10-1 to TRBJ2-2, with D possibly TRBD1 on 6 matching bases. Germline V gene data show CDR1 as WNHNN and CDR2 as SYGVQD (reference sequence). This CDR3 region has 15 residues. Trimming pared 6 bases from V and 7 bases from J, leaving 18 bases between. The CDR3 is CASSVSGTRNGELFF. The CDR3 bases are TGCGCCAGCAGCGTCTCCGGGACACGGAACGGGGAGCTGTTTTTT.

CDR3: CASSQDLNTEAFF. For the CDR3, the DNA is TGTGCCAGCAGCCAGGATTTGAACACTGAAGCTTTCTTT. This chain joins TRBV4-2 and TRBJ1-1; D is ambiguous. The CDR3 length is 13 residues. Germline V gene sequence: CDR1 LGHNA, CDR2 YNFKEQ. The germline V and J ends were trimmed by 3 bases and 0 bases, with 5 bases remaining between them.

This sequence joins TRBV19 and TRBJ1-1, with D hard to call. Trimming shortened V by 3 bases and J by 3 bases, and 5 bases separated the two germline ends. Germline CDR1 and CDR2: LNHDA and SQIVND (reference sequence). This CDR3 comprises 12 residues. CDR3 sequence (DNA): TGTGCCAGTAGTATGACGTACACTGAAGCTTTCTTT. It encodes CASSMTYTEAFF.

The CDR3 region is CASSLAGKQAYNYGYTF. CDR3 nucleotide sequence: TGCGCCAGCAGCTTGGCCGGGAAACAGGCCTACAACTATGGCTACACCTTC. This chain connects TRBV5-1 to TRBJ1-2; the D gene is possibly TRBD1 (5 bases). Between the trimmed V and J ends, which lost 0 bases and 2 bases, there was a span of 17 bases. The CDR3 is 17 residues long. The germline gives CDR1 SGHRS, CDR2 YFSETQ.

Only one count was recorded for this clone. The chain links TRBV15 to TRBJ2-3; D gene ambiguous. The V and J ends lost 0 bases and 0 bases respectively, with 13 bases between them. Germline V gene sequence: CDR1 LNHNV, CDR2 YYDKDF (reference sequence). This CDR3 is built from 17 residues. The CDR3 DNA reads TGTGCCACCAGCAGAGATCTGGCCCCGCTTAGCACAGATACGCAGTATTTT. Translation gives CATSRDLAPLSTDTQYF.

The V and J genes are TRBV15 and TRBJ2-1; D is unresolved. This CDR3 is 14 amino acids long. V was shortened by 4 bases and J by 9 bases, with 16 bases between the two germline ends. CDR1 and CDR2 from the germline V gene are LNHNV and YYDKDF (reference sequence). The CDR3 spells CATSKPARLGEQFF. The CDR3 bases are TGTGCCACCAGCAAACCGGCCAGGCTGGGTGAGCAGTTCTTC.

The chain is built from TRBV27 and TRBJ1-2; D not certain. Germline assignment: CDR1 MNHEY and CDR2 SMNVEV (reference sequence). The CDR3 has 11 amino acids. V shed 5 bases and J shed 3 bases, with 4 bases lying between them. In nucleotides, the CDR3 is TGTGCCAGCAGTGGGGACTATGGCTACACCTTC. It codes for CASSGDYGYTF.

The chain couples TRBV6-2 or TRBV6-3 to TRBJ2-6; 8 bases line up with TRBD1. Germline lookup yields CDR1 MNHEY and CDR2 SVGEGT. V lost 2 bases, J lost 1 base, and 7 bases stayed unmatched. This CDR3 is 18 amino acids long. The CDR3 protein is CASSYPRQGFSGANVLTF. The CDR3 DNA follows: TGTGCCAGCAGTTACCCTAGACAGGGGTTTTCTGGGGCCAACGTCCTGACTTTC.

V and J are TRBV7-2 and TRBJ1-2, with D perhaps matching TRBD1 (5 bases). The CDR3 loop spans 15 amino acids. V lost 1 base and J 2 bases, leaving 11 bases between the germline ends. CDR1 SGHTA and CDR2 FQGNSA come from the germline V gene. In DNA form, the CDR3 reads TGTGCCAGCAGCTTAGGGGTGGGGCAGAACTATGGCTACACCTTC. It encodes CASSLGVGQNYGYTF.

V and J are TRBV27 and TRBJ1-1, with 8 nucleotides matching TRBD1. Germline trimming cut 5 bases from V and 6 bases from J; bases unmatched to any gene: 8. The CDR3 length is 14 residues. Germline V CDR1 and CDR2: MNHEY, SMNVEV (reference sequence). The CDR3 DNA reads TGTGCCAGCAGTGCCGGACAGGGTGGCGCTGAAGCTTTCTTT. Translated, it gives CASSAGQGGAEAFF.

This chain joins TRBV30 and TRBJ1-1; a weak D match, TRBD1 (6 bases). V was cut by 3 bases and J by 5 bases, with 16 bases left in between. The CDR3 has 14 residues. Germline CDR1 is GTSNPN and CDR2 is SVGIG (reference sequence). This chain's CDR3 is CAWRDTGYRTEAFF. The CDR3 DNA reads TGTGCCTGGAGGGACACAGGGTACAGGACTGAAGCTTTCTTT.

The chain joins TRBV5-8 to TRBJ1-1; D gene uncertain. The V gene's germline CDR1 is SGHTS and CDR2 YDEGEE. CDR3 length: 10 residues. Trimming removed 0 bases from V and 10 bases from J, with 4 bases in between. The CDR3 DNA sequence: TGTGCCAGCAGCTTGGGCAGAGCTTTCTTT. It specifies CASSLGRAFF.

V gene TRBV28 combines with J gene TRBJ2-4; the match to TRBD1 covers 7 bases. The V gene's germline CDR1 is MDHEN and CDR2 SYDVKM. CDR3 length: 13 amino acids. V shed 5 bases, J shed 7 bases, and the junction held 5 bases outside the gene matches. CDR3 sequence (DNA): TGTGCCAGCAGTCTTACAGGGGCGAACATTCAGTACTTC. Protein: CASSLTGANIQYF.

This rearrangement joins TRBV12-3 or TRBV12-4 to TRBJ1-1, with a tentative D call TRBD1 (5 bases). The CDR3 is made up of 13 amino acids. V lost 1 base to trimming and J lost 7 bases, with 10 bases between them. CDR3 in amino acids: CASSLGGTSEAFF. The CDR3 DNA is TGTGCCAGCAGTTTAGGGGGGACCAGTGAAGCTTTCTTT.

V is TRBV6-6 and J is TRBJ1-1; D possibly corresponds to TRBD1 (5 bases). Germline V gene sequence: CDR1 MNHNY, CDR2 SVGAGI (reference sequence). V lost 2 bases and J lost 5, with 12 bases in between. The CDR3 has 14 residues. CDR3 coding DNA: TGTGCCAGCAGTTACGGGGGGGGGAGTACTGAAGCTTTCTTT. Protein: CASSYGGGSTEAFF.

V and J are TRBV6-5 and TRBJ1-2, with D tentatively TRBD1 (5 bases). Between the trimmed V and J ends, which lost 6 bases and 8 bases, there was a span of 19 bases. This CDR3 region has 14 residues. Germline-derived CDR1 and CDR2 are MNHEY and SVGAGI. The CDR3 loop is CASSLDSGIGGYTF. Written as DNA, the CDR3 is TGTGCCAGCAGCCTCGACTCAGGGATTGGGGGCTACACCTTC.